This T cell receptor beta chain came from a study of shared clonotypes between healthy human individuals (dated by TCRdb to between 2020 and 2021). For the study in its entirety: The cohort included a few men and a couple of women between 18 and 49 years of age. To estimate repertoire size and how much clonotype sharing occurs between individuals, the study deeply sequenced the blood TCR repertoires of roughly 5 healthy adults. To increase sequencing depth and limit assay-specific biases, different laboratories used diverse techniques to prepare libraries and sequence TCR repertoires. Per donor, three plates each were used for CD4 naive and CD4 memory, two for CD8 naive, and one for CD8 memory. Each donor's leukapheresis produced roughly between roughly 0.85 and 9.5 billion PBMCs. Overall study results and their limits: Pairwise subsampling indicated that sequencing depth was expected to affect the degree of clonotype sharing among donors. Because the study included a small number of donors, the genetic and exposure-history diversity represented was limited. Estimated clonotype richness was generally larger for naive than for memory subsets. Rarefaction of sorted-subset datasets indicated incomplete sequencing despite the large sequencing depth. When a handful of donors were compared, the shared fraction of clonotypes was about 5.4% for naive CD4, more than 3% for naive CD8, about 2.4% for memory CD4, and 0.4% for memory CD8. Sampling was limited to blood, and TCR repertoires in tissue likely differ from TCR repertoires in blood. Higher generation probabilities were observed for clonotypes shared by all four sorted-subset donors than for non-shared clonotypes.

Details on this clone: Its antigen specificity is not known. No much larger clone exists at a distance of one base, and base qualities are not known.

Using the deep immunoSEQ assay, multiplex PCR amplified TCR CDR3 regions from genomic DNA. Extracted genomic DNA from each cell subset was spread evenly across all wells of several immunoSEQ 96-well plates, with each plate serving as a replicate. For sorted subsets, each replicate PCR was loaded with approximately 0.2 ug genomic DNA, equivalent to roughly 30,000 T cell genomes. Purified libraries were quantified with a Qubit 3.0 fluorometer, sized on a Bioanalyzer 2100, and re-quantified with the KAPA Library Quantification kit. Every immunoSEQ 96-well plate was sequenced on a dedicated single-read 150-cycle Illumina NextSeq 550 flow cell. In the paper's pipeline: Because only junctional sequences without quality scores were contained in the immunoSEQ output, filtering matching that applied to full-length reads could not be performed. To assign V/J genes and CDR3, sequences were annotated using PyIR, a Python wrapper for IgBLAST v1.9, with IMGT germline references. Any read was removed if the V/J assignment was weak (E-value above 1e-6), the CDR3 was missing, or the read contained stop codons, out-of-frame junctions, or ambiguous translated residues. V3J clonotypes were defined as sequences sharing an identical inferred V gene, J gene, and CDR3 amino acid sequence. The percentage overlap between two repertoires was calculated by dividing the number of shared unique clonotypes by the size of the smaller repertoire. Repertoire richness was assessed with RTK rarefaction, the Chao1 estimator, and Recon v2.1 estimates of unobserved clonotypes. Generation probabilities for all TCRbeta clonotypes obtained by the gDNA method from a handful of donors were computed using OLGA. The immuneACCESS repertoire file appears here via TCRdb, limited to in-frame rearrangements. These files lack a portion of the clones; in checked studies, under half of the deficit traces to unresolved V genes, and the cause of the others is not known. That table is the source of V, J and clone size, and D and trimming were worked out from the DNA. The sample yields hundreds of thousands of clones; about 91% were counted once. The leading ten clones occupy 24% of the sample.

CD8 naive samples consisted of CD45RO-negative cells that were positively selected for CCR7, yielding a CD45RA+CCR7+ population without TemRA cells. Donors were healthy HIV-negative adults with no recently reported acute infections or vaccinations. Every donor was a Caucasian adult residing in Nashville, Tennessee, USA. Blood was collected by leukapheresis, and PBMCs were isolated by Ficoll-Histopaque density gradient centrifugation and then cryopreserved in liquid nitrogen vapor phase. Analytical flow cytometry was used to check the purity and quantity of every magnetically sorted T cell population. Genomic DNA was isolated from each sorted fraction and quantified by UV absorbance on a Nanodrop 2000c. This TCR was recovered from a man in his thirties or forties in good health. Sequenced input: naive CD8+ T cells sorted from blood. Explained via the paper, the cell subset or site label denotes: CD45RA+CCR7+.

The DNA is as follows: TGCAGCGTTGAGGGAGAGGGGGCGGTCTACAATGAGCAGTTCTTC. Its protein reads: CSVEGEGAVYNEQFF. The chain uses TRBV29-1 and TRBJ2-1, with 7 bases in between that match TRBD1. Per the germline V gene, SQVTM is the CDR1 and ANQGSEA is the CDR2. At the junction V is shortened by 3 bases and J by 3 bases; bases outside the gene matches: 8. The CDR3 holds 15 amino acids from the cysteine to the phenylalanine. Of the read, only the CDR3 DNA is kept; its 45 bases are in frame from base 1.